These T cell receptor beta chains were read from a single sample in a study of blood T cells in healthy people across ages. MiXCR, applied by TCRdb to the 5' RACE reads, yields one record per CDR3 protein. The sample lists around 870,000 distinct CDR3 sequences; under 30% were seen once. Sequenced material: blood. Receptors originate from a woman at least 80 years old in good health. Each CDR3 is given with its conserved first and last residue. The order of the fields is D gene, V gene, clone size, J gene, CDR3 protein, CDR3 DNA. D genes are given only for firm matches. The size field is filled for only some rows; it gives once, few, many or a size class.

TRBD1	TRBV28	many	TRBJ1-5	CASTSPRTGRINQPQHF	TGTGCCAGCACCTCACCCAGGACAGGGCGTATCAATCAGCCCCAGCATTTT
NA	TRBV12-3/TRBV12-4	NA	TRBJ1-2	CASSFLTGANYGYTF	TGTGCCAGCAGTTTTCTGACAGGCGCTAACTATGGCTACACCTTC
TRBD1	TRBV18	few	TRBJ2-5	CASSPRGQGGTETQYF	TGTGCCAGCTCACCAAGGGGACAGGGAGGTACGGAGACCCAGTACTTC
NA	TRBV9	NA	TRBJ2-1	CASSARDPSSYNEQFF	TGTGCCAGCAGCGCCAGGGATCCCAGCTCCTACAATGAGCAGTTCTTC
NA	TRBV6-2/TRBV6-3	NA	TRBJ1-1	CASRRGLSVPEAFF	TGTGCCAGCAGGCGGGGTTTATCCGTCCCAGAAGCTTTCTTT
NA	TRBV3-1	few	TRBJ1-2	CASSQDLEGRGYTF	TGTGCCAGCAGCCAGGACCTGGAGGGGAGGGGCTACACCTTC
NA	TRBV7-2	many	TRBJ1-2	CASSLEFARLPYGYTF	TGTGCCAGCAGCTTAGAATTTGCCAGGCTACCGTATGGCTACACCTTC
NA	TRBV28	many	TRBJ2-7	CASSPYRESYEQYF	TGTGCCAGCAGTCCCTACAGGGAATCCTACGAGCAGTACTTC
NA	TRBV7-2	NA	TRBJ1-5	CASSPQPNQPQHF	TGTGCCAGCAGTCCACAGCCTAATCAGCCCCAGCATTTT
NA	TRBV6-2/TRBV6-3	few	TRBJ1-5	CASSNLGHDNQPQHF	TGTGCCAGCAGTAATCTGGGACACGACAATCAGCCCCAGCATTTT